This is a list of T cell receptor beta chains from one sample in a study. TCRdb redid the calling of the 5' RACE reads with MiXCR, one entry per CDR3 protein. This sample carries 35,000 to 50,000 distinct CDR3 sequences, around 20% of them seen once, and the ten largest clones take around 4%. The material sequenced was Tregs sorted from blood. Receptors were obtained from a female donor with breast cancer. CDR3s include the opening cysteine and the closing phenylalanine or tryptophan. Fields, in order: V gene, D gene, clone size, J gene, CDR3 protein, CDR3 DNA. D genes are given only for firm matches. Not all rows give a size; the values are once, few, many and, for expanded clones, a class.

>TRBV25-1|-|many|TRBJ2-5
CASRGYLEGRSETQYF
TGTGCCAGCAGGGGATACCTTGAGGGCCGGTCCGAGACCCAGTACTTC
>TRBV7-9|TRBD1|few|TRBJ1-1
CASSSSRDSGLNTEAFF
TGTGCCAGCAGCTCGTCCCGGGACAGTGGATTGAACACTGAAGCTTTCTTT
>TRBV30|-|-|TRBJ1-1
CAWRGTNTEAFF
TGTGCCTGGAGGGGGACGAACACTGAAGCTTTCTTT
>TRBV10-3|-|-|TRBJ1-4
CAIGRTTNEKLFF
TGTGCCATCGGCAGAACAACTAATGAAAAACTGTTTTTT
>TRBV19|-|-|TRBJ1-5
CASSIEDGGRSNQPQHF
TGTGCCAGTAGTATAGAGGACGGGGGCAGGAGCAATCAGCCCCAGCATTTT
>TRBV20-1|TRBD1|-|TRBJ1-1
CSARGGMARTGDTEAFF
TGCAGTGCTAGGGGGGGGATGGCTCGGACAGGGGACACTGAAGCTTTCTTT
>TRBV24-1|TRBD2|many|TRBJ2-3
CATSEPGLGTQYF
TGTGCCACCAGTGAACCGGGACTAGGAACGCAGTATTTT
>TRBV6-5|-|many|TRBJ2-2
CASSYSGTGELFF
TGTGCCAGCAGTTACTCCGGCACCGGGGAGCTGTTTTTT
>TRBV20-1|TRBD1|-|TRBJ2-4
CSARDRSGSGQGGSLAKNIQYF
TGCAGTGCTAGAGATAGGTCGGGGAGCGGACAGGGGGGGTCCCTAGCCAAAAACATTCAGTACTTC
>TRBV10-3|-|many|TRBJ2-3
CAISESGSTDTQYF
TGTGCCATCAGTGAGAGCGGGAGCACAGATACGCAGTATTTT
>TRBV10-3|TRBD2|many|TRBJ2-5
CAISELVAGGPKETQYF
TGTGCCATCAGTGAGTTAGTAGCGGGAGGGCCGAAGGAGACCCAGTACTTC
>TRBV5-1|-|-|TRBJ2-7
CASSLAGLARDEQYF
TGCGCCAGCAGCTTGGCCGGGCTAGCGAGAGACGAGCAGTACTTC
>TRBV7-9|-|few|TRBJ1-2
CASSSNREPSYGYTF
TGTGCCAGCAGCTCCAACAGGGAGCCCAGCTATGGCTACACCTTC
>TRBV6-5|-|-|TRBJ2-5
CASREATRETQYF
TGTGCCAGCCGCGAGGCTACACGGGAGACCCAGTACTTC
>TRBV7-2|TRBD2|-|TRBJ2-1
CASSLVGGGLAEYNEQFF
TGTGCCAGCAGCTTAGTGGGAGGCGGACTAGCGGAATACAATGAGCAGTTCTTC
>TRBV20-1|TRBD2|few|TRBJ2-7
CSARFLAGFYEQYF
TGCAGTGCTAGGTTCCTAGCGGGATTCTACGAGCAGTACTTC
>TRBV20-1|-|few|TRBJ2-5
CSARRNDRWETQYF
TGCAGTGCTAGACGAAACGACAGGTGGGAGACCCAGTACTTC
>TRBV12-3/TRBV12-4|-|large|TRBJ2-1
CASSPPRGVHNEQFF
TGTGCCAGCAGTCCCCCAAGGGGAGTGCACAATGAGCAGTTCTTC
>TRBV3-1|TRBD1|-|TRBJ1-2
CASSQDYRGGGYTF
TGTGCCAGCAGCCAAGATTACAGGGGAGGCGGCTACACCTTC
>TRBV12-3/TRBV12-4|-|few|TRBJ2-7
CASSPGGPHEQYF
TGTGCCAGCAGTCCCGGGGGGCCCCACGAGCAGTACTTC
>TRBV2|TRBD1|many|TRBJ1-5
CARGTGGNQPQHF
TGTGCCAGAGGGACAGGGGGGAATCAGCCCCAGCATTTT
>TRBV9|TRBD2|-|TRBJ2-1
CTSSLAGASYNEQFF
TGTACCAGCAGCTTAGCGGGAGCGTCCTACAATGAGCAGTTCTTC
>TRBV6-2/TRBV6-3|-|few|TRBJ1-5
CASRDGGGSNQPQHF
TGTGCCAGCCGTGATGGGGGCGGTAGCAATCAGCCCCAGCATTTT
>TRBV1|-|-|TRBJ2-1
CTSSPPSWVSYNEQFF
TGCACCAGCAGCCCCCCGAGTTGGGTCTCCTACAATGAGCAGTTCTTC
>TRBV28|TRBD2|-|TRBJ2-7
CASSLRAGVAYEQYF
TGTGCCAGCAGTTTACGAGCGGGAGTCGCCTACGAGCAGTACTTC
>TRBV5-1|TRBD1|few|TRBJ2-1
CASSLALLFRDRGGNEQFF
TGCGCCAGCAGCTTGGCCTTGCTTTTCCGGGACAGGGGTGGAAATGAGCAGTTCTTC
>TRBV29-1|-|many|TRBJ2-7
CSVKGHWAIEQYF
TGCAGCGTTAAGGGACATTGGGCCATCGAGCAGTACTTC
>TRBV29-1|TRBD1|many|TRBJ1-5
CSVRQGGNQPQHF
TGCAGCGTGCGACAGGGTGGCAATCAGCCCCAGCATTTT
>TRBV7-9|TRBD1|few|TRBJ2-7
CASGGTGRTYEQYF
TGTGCCAGCGGAGGGACAGGACGAACCTACGAGCAGTACTTC
>TRBV9|TRBD1|many|TRBJ1-1
CASSEGTGGVYEAFF
TGTGCCAGCAGCGAGGGGACAGGGGGCGTCTATGAAGCTTTCTTT
>TRBV7-9|TRBD2|few|TRBJ2-1
CASSTWTSGDNEQFF
TGTGCCAGCAGCACATGGACTAGCGGAGACAATGAGCAGTTCTTC
>TRBV4-1|-|many|TRBJ2-1
CASSQDSSYNEQFF
TGCGCCAGCAGCCAAGACAGCTCCTACAATGAGCAGTTCTTC
>TRBV20-1|-|many|TRBJ2-6
CSARRPGANVLTF
TGCAGTGCTAGGAGACCTGGGGCCAACGTCCTGACTTTC
>TRBV27|TRBD1|-|TRBJ2-2
CASSRLTGGNTGELFF
TGTGCCAGCAGCAGATTAACAGGGGGGAACACCGGGGAGCTGTTTTTT
>TRBV12-3/TRBV12-4|TRBD1|few|TRBJ1-3
CASSLGRTGRGNTIYF
TGTGCCAGCAGTTTGGGTCGGACAGGGCGTGGAAACACCATATATTTT
>TRBV6-5|TRBD2|many|TRBJ2-1
CASSWGLARNNEQFF
TGTGCCAGCAGTTGGGGACTAGCGCGCAACAATGAGCAGTTCTTC
>TRBV5-5|TRBD2|many|TRBJ2-1
CASSLIAGGGDEQFF
TGTGCCAGCAGCCTTATAGCGGGAGGAGGTGATGAGCAGTTCTTC
>TRBV24-1|-|-|TRBJ2-1
CATSGRALGNEQFF
TGTGCCACCAGTGGCCGGGCCCTGGGGAATGAGCAGTTCTTC
>TRBV4-1|TRBD2|few|TRBJ2-1
CASSQGHGGGPYNEQFF
TGCGCCAGCAGCCAGGGCCACGGCGGGGGGCCCTACAATGAGCAGTTCTTC
>TRBV2|TRBD1|few|TRBJ1-3
CASRPQGPGNTIYF
TGTGCCAGCAGACCACAGGGGCCTGGAAACACCATATATTTT
>TRBV6-1|TRBD2|many|TRBJ2-3
CASSGLAGGPDTQYF
TGTGCCAGCAGTGGACTAGCGGGAGGGCCAGATACGCAGTATTTT
>TRBV7-3|-|many|TRBJ2-3
CASSLLGADTQYF
TGTGCCAGCAGCTTACTGGGCGCAGATACGCAGTATTTT
>TRBV20-1|TRBD1|few|TRBJ2-7
CSAAGTGGMEQYF
TGCAGTGCTGCCGGGACAGGGGGCATGGAGCAGTACTTC
>TRBV5-1|-|medium-sized|TRBJ1-1
CASSLAGNTEAFF
TGTGCCAGCAGCTTAGCCGGGAACACTGAAGCTTTCTTT
>TRBV7-9|-|many|TRBJ2-1
CASSLGRDNEQFF
TGTGCCAGCAGCTTAGGACGCGACAATGAGCAGTTCTTC
>TRBV24-1|TRBD2|few|TRBJ2-1
CATSGSSGYYNEQFF
TGTGCCACCAGTGGGTCTAGCGGATACTACAATGAGCAGTTCTTC
>TRBV5-1|-|few|TRBJ2-3
CASRTGTIPDTQYF
TGCGCCAGCAGGACAGGGACTATCCCAGATACGCAGTATTTT
>TRBV4-1|-|many|TRBJ2-7
CASSQDTDYEQYF
TGCGCCAGCAGCCAAGATACGGATTACGAGCAGTACTTC